The clone carrying this TCR beta chain was seen many times. Its matching antigen is unknown. A UMI-containing oligonucleotide was joined by 3' ligation to the TCR cDNA template. Whole blood, 2 to 2.5 ml, came from adult healthy volunteers. Cells were not sorted; total RNA input targeted about 1 to 1000 ng. The source of the sample is a study of naive and memory T cell subsets. Amplification of ligated cDNA took four PCR rounds with SP2 and nested alpha and beta constant primers. For blood and skin samples, reverse transcription used TCR alpha and beta constant primers. TCRdb independently ran MiXCR on the 5' RACE reads; one entry per CDR3 protein. The table shows 45,000 to 55,000 distinct CDR3 sequences, with about 4.5% occurring only once. V lost 4 bases and J 6 bases, leaving 11 bases between the germline ends. This CDR3 is built from 13 residues. The germline CDR1 and CDR2 sequences are SGHDT and YYEEEE.

Whole-study results and caveats: TCR transcript changes with activation or differentiation may affect this RNA method.

This sequence joins TRBV5-6 and TRBJ2-1; D unresolved. The clonotype originates from a female donor in good health. This CDR3 reads CASSHPSVNEQFF. CDR3 nucleotides: TGTGCCAGCAGCCACCCTAGTGTCAATGAGCAGTTCTTC.